The clone carrying this T cell receptor (beta chain) showed up many times. As yet, its antigen is unknown. The source of the sample is a study of regulatory T cells in long-lasting Graves disease. Regarding the study as a whole: TCR diversity was lower in persistent Graves' patients than in newly diagnosed ones.

Investigators prepared the TCR beta libraries by applying iRepertoire HTBI primers and Arm-PCR of CDR3 regions. TCRdb re-called the multiplex PCR reads with MiXCR, one entry per CDR3 protein. Counted here are about 560,000 distinct CDR3 sequences, about 16% occurring once; the ten biggest clones make up around 11%. Time point: newly diagnosed GD, antithyroid drugs for less than 3 months. Extracted RNA from PBMCs served as the source of the TCR library. The CDR3 is 12 amino acids. Germline V gene lookup returns CDR1 SGHNT and CDR2 YYREEE (reference sequence). Trimming removed 4 bases from V and 3 bases from J, with 8 bases in between. The same sample was also studied in work on T cells in Graves' hyperthyroidism and ophthalmopathy.

The chain employs TRBV5-4 and TRBJ2-7; weak D call: TRBD1 (6 bases). The receptor was isolated from a man between 18 and 35 years old with Graves disease. The source material was peripheral blood mononuclear cells (PBMCs), sampled at new diagnosis, from a patient treated with antithyroid drugs. CDR3 coding DNA: TGTGCCAGCAGCGTGGACAGCTACGAGCAGTACTTC. Its translation: CASSVDSYEQYF.